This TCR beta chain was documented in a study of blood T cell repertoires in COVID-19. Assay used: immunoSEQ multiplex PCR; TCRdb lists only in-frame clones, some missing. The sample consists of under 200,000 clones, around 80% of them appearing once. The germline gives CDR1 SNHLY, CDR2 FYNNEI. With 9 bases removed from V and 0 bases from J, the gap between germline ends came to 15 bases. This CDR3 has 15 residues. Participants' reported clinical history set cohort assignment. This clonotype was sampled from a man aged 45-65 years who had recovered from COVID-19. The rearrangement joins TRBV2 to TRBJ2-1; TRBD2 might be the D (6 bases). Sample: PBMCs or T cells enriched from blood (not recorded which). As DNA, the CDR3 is TGTGCCAGGACCGTAGCGGTTAGCTCCTACAATGAGCAGTTCTTC. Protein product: CARTVAVSSYNEQFF.